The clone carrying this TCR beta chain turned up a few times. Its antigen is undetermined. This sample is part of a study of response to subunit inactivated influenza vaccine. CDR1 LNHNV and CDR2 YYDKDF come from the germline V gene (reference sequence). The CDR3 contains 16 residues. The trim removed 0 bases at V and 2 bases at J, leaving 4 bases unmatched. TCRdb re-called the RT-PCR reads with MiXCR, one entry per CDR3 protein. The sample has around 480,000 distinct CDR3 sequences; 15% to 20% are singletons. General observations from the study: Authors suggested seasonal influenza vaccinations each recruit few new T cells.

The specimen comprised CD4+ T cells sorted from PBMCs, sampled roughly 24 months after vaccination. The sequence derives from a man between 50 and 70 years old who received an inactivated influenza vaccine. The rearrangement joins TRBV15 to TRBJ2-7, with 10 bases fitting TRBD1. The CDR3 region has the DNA TGTGCCACCAGCAGAGAAGGACAGGGGGGGACCTACGAGCAGTACTTC. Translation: CATSREGQGGTYEQYF.